Listed below are T cell receptor beta chains from one sample, sequenced in a study of blood T cell repertoires in COVID-19. Sequencing used immunoSEQ multiplex PCR; TCRdb keeps in-frame clones, though not all of them. The top ten hold roughly 1.2% of the sample, which has around 99,000 clones, about 93% seen once. Sequenced input: peripheral blood. The receptors derive from a woman in her 30s with acute or convalescent COVID-19. The CDR3 runs from the conserved cysteine through the conserved F or W. D genes are given only for firm matches. The size field is filled for only some rows; it gives once, few, many or a size class.

abundance	d_gene	v_gene	j_gene	CDR3nt	CDR3aa
-	TRBD2	TRBV28	TRBJ2-2	TGTGCCAGCAGTTTAGCGGGAGATGGCACCGGGGAGCTGTTTTTT	CASSLAGDGTGELFF
once	TRBD2	TRBV5-1	TRBJ2-7	TGCGCCAGCAGCTTGGCCGGTTTTCTTAGCGGGAGCTACGAGCAGTACTTC	CASSLAGFLSGSYEQYF
-	-	TRBV3-1/TRBV3-2	TRBJ1-2	TGTGCCAGCAGGAAAGGCGGCTCCTTGACAGCTAACTATGGCTACACCTTC	CASRKGGSLTANYGYTF
-	TRBD1	TRBV7-3	TRBJ2-3	TGTGCCAGCAGCCCGAGGCCGGGACAGACGGGGGATACGCAGTATTTT	CASSPRPGQTGDTQYF
-	TRBD1	TRBV2	TRBJ1-5	TGTGCCAGCAGTGGACAGGGCGACAATCAGCCCCAGCATTTT	CASSGQGDNQPQHF
-	-	TRBV9	TRBJ1-5	TGTGCCAGCAGCGCAGGGATGGAACATAGCAATCAGCCCCAGCATTTT	CASSAGMEHSNQPQHF
-	-	TRBV6-2/TRBV6-3	TRBJ2-7	TGTGCCAGCAGTTACTCGAAGACTCCTTCCTACGAGCAGTACTTC	CASSYSKTPSYEQYF
-	-	TRBV4-3	TRBJ1-6	TGCGCCAGCAGCCAAGAATCAAGCGCCTGGAATTCACCCCTCCACTTT	CASSQESSAWNSPLHF
-	TRBD2	TRBV7-2	TRBJ2-5	TGTGCCAGCAGCTTAGTTAGCGGGGGGGCCTACGAGACCCAGTACTTC	CASSLVSGGAYETQYF
-	TRBD2	TRBV13	TRBJ2-3	TGTGCCAGCAGCTTAGCCGAGCTAGCGGGGGGGCCGGGTACGCAGTATTTT	CASSLAELAGGPGTQYF
-	-	TRBV7-9	TRBJ1-1	TGTGCCAGCAGCTCGTCCCAATCAGGGGTGATCACTGAAGCTTTCTTT	CASSSSQSGVITEAFF
-	-	TRBV3-1/TRBV3-2	TRBJ2-2	TGTGCCAGCAGCCAACAGGGGACCGGGGAGCTGTTTTTT	CASSQQGTGELFF
-	-	TRBV28	TRBJ1-6	TGTGCCAGCACCTGGGGCCAGAATTCACCCCTCCACTTT	CASTWGQNSPLHF
once	-	TRBV10-3	TRBJ2-2	TGTGCCGCCAGGACAGCCACGAACACCGGGGAGCTGTTTTTT	CAARTATNTGELFF
-	-	TRBV5-6	TRBJ2-6	TGTGCCAGCAGCCCGCTGTCGGGGTCTGGGGCCAACGTCCTGACTTTC	CASSPLSGSGANVLTF
once	-	TRBV14	TRBJ2-1	TGTGCCAGCAGCCAAGAAGGGGTGGAGGGGAATGAGCAGTTCTTC	CASSQEGVEGNEQFF
-	-	TRBV11-2	TRBJ1-4	TGTGCCAGCAGCTTAGTTGGAGGCGCGCGGAGTGAAAAACTGTTTTTT	CASSLVGGARSEKLFF
-	TRBD2	TRBV4-1	TRBJ2-1	TGCGCCAGCAGCCACGGGACCTTTGGACTAGCGGGAGAGTACAATGAGCAGTTCTTC	CASSHGTFGLAGEYNEQFF
-	-	TRBV10-2	TRBJ1-1	TGCGCCAGCAGTGAGTCGAGTTTCGGCGGTGAAGCTTTCTTT	CASSESSFGGEAFF
-	-	TRBV2	TRBJ2-7	TGTGCCAGCGTAAGACTCCAAGGCCTCTACGAGCAGTACTTC	CASVRLQGLYEQYF
-	-	TRBV7-9	TRBJ1-1	TGTGCCAGCAGCTTAGCGGGGGGAGAAGCTTTCTTT	CASSLAGGEAFF
-	-	TRBV10-1	TRBJ2-5	TGCGCCAGCTCCAGGGATCCTCAAGAGACCCAGTACTTC	CASSRDPQETQYF
-	TRBD1	TRBV5-1	TRBJ2-7	TGCGCCAGCAGCCGCGACGGGACAGGGACCTACGAGCAGTACTTC	CASSRDGTGTYEQYF
-	-	TRBV21-1	TRBJ1-2	TGTGCCAGCAGCTGGGGACAGTTTTATGGCTACACCTTC	CASSWGQFYGYTF
few	-	TRBV4-1	TRBJ1-6	TGCGCCAGCAGCCAAGAAGGCCCGCGGGGATTCAGCTCCTATAATTCACCCCTCCACTTT	CASSQEGPRGFSSYNSPLHF
-	-	TRBV3-1/TRBV3-2	TRBJ2-4	TGTGCCAGCAGCCTCCAATGGGCGGGGCGGAACATTCAGTACTTC	CASSLQWAGRNIQYF
-	TRBD1	TRBV19	TRBJ2-7	TGTGCCAGTAGTATAGGACAGGGATACGAGCAGTACTTC	CASSIGQGYEQYF
-	TRBD2	TRBV6-6	TRBJ2-3	TGTGCCAGCAGTTACTCCTATAGCGGGGCAGAACTTGAGCAGTATTTT	CASSYSYSGAELEQYF
-	-	TRBV7-2	TRBJ1-2	TGTGCCAGCAGCTTAGCGGACGCAGGAGGGTGGTACACCTTC	CASSLADAGGWYTF
-	TRBD1	TRBV19	TRBJ1-1	TGTGCCAGTAGAACGGGACAGGGGGTAATGACTGAAGCTTTCTTT	CASRTGQGVMTEAFF
-	TRBD1	TRBV7-9	TRBJ1-2	TGTGCCAGCAGCCACCCTGGACAGGGCCGGAATGGCTACACCTTC	CASSHPGQGRNGYTF
-	TRBD2	TRBV9	TRBJ2-1	TGTGCCAGCAGCGTAGTAGCGGGGGGCAGCAATGAGCAGTTCTTC	CASSVVAGGSNEQFF
-	TRBD1	TRBV7-9	TRBJ2-1	TGTGCCAGCAGCCCGAGGGACAGGTTACCCAATGAGCAGTTCTTC	CASSPRDRLPNEQFF
-	TRBD1	TRBV30	TRBJ1-1	TGTGCCTGGAGCCAGGGGGCGAAAGCTTTCTTT	CAWSQGAKAFF
few	TRBD1	TRBV18	TRBJ1-5	TGTGCCAGCTCCCCGGGACAGTCCTATCAGCCCCAGCATTTT	CASSPGQSYQPQHF
-	-	TRBV10-3	TRBJ1-1	TGTGCCATCAGTGAGGGGACAATTGAGAACACTGAAGCTTTCTTT	CAISEGTIENTEAFF
-	TRBD1	TRBV7-3	TRBJ1-1	TGTGCCAGCAGTCTAGACAGGGCGAACACTGAAGCTTTCTTT	CASSLDRANTEAFF
-	TRBD2	TRBV7-8	TRBJ2-7	TGTGCCAGCAGCCGGACTAGCGGGAGCTACGAGCAGTACTTC	CASSRTSGSYEQYF
-	TRBD1	TRBV9	TRBJ1-3	TGTGCCAGCAGCGTGACGGGGGGACAGGGTAATAGAAACACCATATATTTT	CASSVTGGQGNRNTIYF
-	TRBD1	TRBV4-3	TRBJ1-2	TGCGCCAGCAGCCAAGATCTTGGACAGGTGGACTATGGCTACACCTTC	CASSQDLGQVDYGYTF
-	-	TRBV5-4	TRBJ1-1	TGTGCCAGCAGCCCGGGACTCACGAACACTGAAGCTTTCTTT	CASSPGLTNTEAFF
-	TRBD2	TRBV6-2/TRBV6-3	TRBJ2-1	TGTGCCAGCAGTTACTTAGCGGGGGGGCATGAGCAGTTCTTC	CASSYLAGGHEQFF
-	-	TRBV15	TRBJ1-5	TGTGCCACCAGCAGTTCTCGGACAGCGGCGGGCAATCAGCCCCAGCATTTT	CATSSSRTAAGNQPQHF
-	-	TRBV30	TRBJ2-7	TGTGCCTGGAGTTTAGGGGCCGCAGAAGAGTACTTC	CAWSLGAAEEYF
-	TRBD2	TRBV7-6	TRBJ2-3	TGTGCCAGCAGCTCTTTTCCGGGACTAGCCACAGATACGCAGTATTTT	CASSSFPGLATDTQYF
-	-	TRBV7-9	TRBJ2-7	TGTGCCAGCAGCTTACACAGCTACGAGCAGTACTTC	CASSLHSYEQYF
-	-	TRBV7-8	TRBJ1-1	TGTGCCAGCAGCTTAATGGTAGGGGCTGAAGCTTTCTTT	CASSLMVGAEAFF
-	TRBD1	TRBV11-3	TRBJ1-5	TGTGCCAGCAGCCCTGGGACAGGTATTAATCAGCCCCAGCATTTT	CASSPGTGINQPQHF
-	-	TRBV7-2	TRBJ2-5	TGTGCCAGCAGCACAAGAGCGGGTAGCCAAGAGACCCAGTACTTC	CASSTRAGSQETQYF
-	-	TRBV2	TRBJ1-6	TGTGCCAGCAGTGTGCGGCAAGTCTATAATTCACCCCTCCACTTT	CASSVRQVYNSPLHF
-	TRBD2	TRBV6-2/TRBV6-3	TRBJ2-1	TGTGCCAGCAGTTATGAGGCCCTAGCGGGAGCGAGCTCCTACAATGAGCAGTTCTTC	CASSYEALAGASSYNEQFF
-	TRBD1	TRBV12-5	TRBJ1-1	TGTGCTAGTGGTTCTCGACCGGGACAGATGAACACTGAAGCTTTCTTT	CASGSRPGQMNTEAFF
-	TRBD1	TRBV5-1	TRBJ2-5	TGCGCCAGCAGGAATTACCGACAGGGGGAGACCCAGTACTTC	CASRNYRQGETQYF